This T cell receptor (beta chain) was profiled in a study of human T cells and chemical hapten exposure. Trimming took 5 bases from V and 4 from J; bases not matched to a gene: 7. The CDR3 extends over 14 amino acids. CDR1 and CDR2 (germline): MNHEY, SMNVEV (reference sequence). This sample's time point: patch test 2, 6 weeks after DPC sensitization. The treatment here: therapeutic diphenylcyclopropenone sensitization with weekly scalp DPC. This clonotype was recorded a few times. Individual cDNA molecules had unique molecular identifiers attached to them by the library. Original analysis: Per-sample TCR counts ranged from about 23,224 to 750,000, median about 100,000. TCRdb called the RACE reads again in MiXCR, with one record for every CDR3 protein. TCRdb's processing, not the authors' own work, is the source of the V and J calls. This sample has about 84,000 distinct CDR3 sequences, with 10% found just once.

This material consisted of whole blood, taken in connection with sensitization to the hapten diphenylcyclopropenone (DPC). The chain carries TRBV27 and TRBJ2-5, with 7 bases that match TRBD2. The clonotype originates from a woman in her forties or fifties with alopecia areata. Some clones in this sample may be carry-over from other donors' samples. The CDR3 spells CASSVLGEGETQYF. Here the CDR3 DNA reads TGTGCCAGCAGTGTTCTAGGGGAGGGAGAGACCCAGTACTTC.